The 25 T cell receptor beta chains given below trace back to one sample, sequenced in a study of regulatory T cells in long-lasting Graves disease. In building TCR beta libraries, iRepertoire HTBI primers were used together with Arm-PCR of CDR3 regions. One entry per CDR3 protein, called by TCRdb with MiXCR from the multiplex PCR reads. The repertoire holds around 400,000 distinct CDR3 sequences, with about a sixth as singletons. Documented time point: newly diagnosed GD, antithyroid drugs for less than 3 months. Extracted RNA from PBMCs served as the source of the TCR library. Sequencing was performed on peripheral blood mononuclear cells (PBMCs), taken at new diagnosis, from a patient treated with antithyroid drugs. The source is a female donor with Graves disease.

This clonotype was picked up many times. The chain recombines TRBV9 with TRBJ1-3, with 7 bases aligning to TRBD1. CDR3 length equals 14 residues. From germline, CDR1 is SGDLS and CDR2 YYNGEE. V trimming: 5 bases; J trimming: 3 bases; junction bases outside the gene matches: 5. In DNA form, the CDR3 reads TGTGCCAGCAGTCGTACAGGGGATGGAAACACCATATATTTT. Translation gives CASSRTGDGNTIYF.

This clonotype was counted at least ten times. This rearrangement joins TRBV12-3 or TRBV12-4 to TRBJ1-1, with D possibly TRBD1 on 5 matching bases. The germline V and J ends were trimmed by 3 bases and 7 bases, with 15 bases remaining between them. There are 14 residues in the CDR3. CDR3 residues: CASSLDIAGLEAFF. The CDR3 nucleotides read TGTGCCAGCAGTTTGGACATAGCCGGACTTGAAGCTTTCTTT.

The chain is built from TRBV6-5 and TRBJ2-1; maybe TRBD1 (5 bases). The germline V gene has CDR1 MNHEY and CDR2 SVGAGI. V lost 0 bases and J lost 4, with 10 bases in between. The CDR3 loop spans 15 amino acids. The chain's CDR3 is CASSYSIAGYNEQFF. In DNA form, the CDR3 reads TGTGCCAGCAGTTACTCGATAGCAGGGTACAATGAGCAGTTCTTC.

To note about this clonotype: A far larger clone differs by one base, so this is likely a read error. The chain recombines TRBV6-1 with TRBJ2-5, with D possibly matching TRBD1 (6 bases). Trimming stripped 2 bases from V and 11 bases from J, with 24 bases between. Germline V CDR1 and CDR2: MNHNS, SASEGT. The CDR3 has 16 amino acids. The CDR3 sequence is CASSESWDHYRVEQYF. CDR3 DNA: TGTGCCAGCAGTGAATCGTGGGACCACTACAGGGTTGAGCAGTACTTC.

This clonotype has ten or more counts. V is TRBV28 and J is TRBJ2-3; 16 nucleotides line up with TRBD2. This CDR3 is 18 amino acids long. V was clipped by 5 bases and J by 5 bases; unmatched bases: 10. The germline V gene has CDR1 MDHEN and CDR2 SYDVKM. The CDR3 bases are TGTGCCAGCAGTCCGGCCGGGACTAGCGGGAGGGCCATAGATACGCAGTATTTT. Translation gives CASSPAGTSGRAIDTQYF. Combining the CDR3 with reference TRBV28 and TRBJ2-3 gives the whole variable domain DVKVTQSSRYLVKRTGEKVFLECVQDMDHENMFWYRQDPGLGLRLIYFSYDVKMKEKGDIPEGYSVSREKKERFSLILESASTNQTSMYLCASSPAGTSGRAIDTQYFGPGTRLTVL.

This clonotype was seen ten or more times. The gene calls are TRBV4-3 and TRBJ2-7; TRBD2 might be the D (6 bases). The CDR3 contains 15 residues. The germline CDR1 and CDR2 sequences are LGHNA and YSLEER. V gave up 4 bases and J gave up 0 bases, with 13 bases separating them. This chain's CDR3 is CASSPSSVSSYEQYF. CDR3 DNA sequence: TGCGCCAGCAGCCCATCTAGCGTGAGCTCCTACGAGCAGTACTTC.

This clonotype was recorded at least ten times. The J gene is TRBJ2-3, the V gene TRBV20-1, with 7 bases matching TRBD2. The ends lost 5 bases at V and 2 bases at J; junction bases unmatched: 7. From germline, CDR1 is DFQATT and CDR2 SNEGSKA (reference sequence). The CDR3 runs 14 residues. The CDR3 DNA follows: TGCAGTGCTCCACGGGGGGAGGCCACAGATACGCAGTATTTT. It specifies CSAPRGEATDTQYF.

This clonotype has more than one count but fewer than ten. The V gene is TRBV29-1, the J gene TRBJ2-2, with a possible D match to TRBD1 (6 bases). The CDR3 totals 15 residues. CDR1 SQVTM and CDR2 ANQGSEA come from the germline V gene. V gave up 0 bases and J gave up 5 bases, with 13 bases separating them. CDR3 loop: CSVEDPDRPTGELFF. CDR3 nucleotides: TGCAGCGTTGAAGATCCGGACAGACCGACCGGGGAGCTGTTTTTT.

The table lists this clonotype with many counts. The chain links TRBV7-9 to TRBJ2-5, with no clear D. The CDR3 has 14 residues. V shed 2 bases and J shed 5 bases, with 12 bases lying between them. CDR1 is SEHNR and CDR2 is FQNEAQ in the germline V gene (reference sequence). CDR3 residues: CASSLTARVETQYF. CDR3 nucleotides: TGTGCCAGCAGCTTAACTGCAAGGGTGGAGACCCAGTACTTC.

This clonotype was observed many times. In DNA, the CDR3 is TGTGCCAGTAGTATAGATCCGGGACAGGGGACACCCCTCCACTTT. Protein: CASSIDPGQGTPLHF. V usage is TRBV19 and J usage is TRBJ1-6; 10 bases match TRBD1. The CDR3 spans 15 residues. The V segment lost 0 bases and the J segment 11 bases; nucleotides outside the gene matches: 4. Germline assignment: CDR1 LNHDA and CDR2 SQIVND (reference sequence).

This clonotype was seen a few times. The chain recombines TRBV4-1 with TRBJ2-7; TRBD2 aligns across 12 bases. CDR1 and CDR2 (germline): MGHRA, YSYEKL. The CDR3 is 15 amino acids. V lost 3 bases and J lost 2; bases outside the gene matches: 2. The CDR3 sequence is CASSHPSGGAYEQYF. In DNA, the CDR3 is TGCGCCAGCAGCCATCCTAGCGGGGGGGCCTACGAGCAGTACTTC.

This clonotype was observed a handful of times. Just one base apart from a much larger clone, this may be a read error. This chain connects TRBV4-1 to TRBJ2-7; unclear D gene. CDR1 and CDR2 from the germline V gene are MGHRA and YSYEKL. The CDR3 contains 15 residues. V was pared by 4 bases and J by 4 bases, with 17 bases between. Written as DNA, the CDR3 is TGCGCCAGCAGCCTCACTCTTGCGGCTGGATACGAGCAGTACTTC. Its translation is CASSLTLAAGYEQYF.

The chain employs TRBV12-3 or TRBV12-4 and TRBJ1-4, with TRBD1 identical over 7 bases. J lost 5 bases, V lost 0 bases, and 3 bases had no gene match. The CDR3 has 15 residues. The CDR3 sequence is CASSLAGQPNEKLFF. The CDR3 DNA is TGTGCCAGCAGTTTAGCGGGACAGCCAAATGAAAAACTGTTTTTT.

This clonotype was observed many times. The rearrangement uses TRBV27 and TRBJ1-2; D is uncertain. From germline, CDR1 is MNHEY and CDR2 SMNVEV (reference sequence). The germline V and J ends were trimmed by 0 bases and 3 bases, with 8 bases remaining between them. The CDR3 length is 14 residues. The chain's CDR3 is CASSLSNRYYGYTF. The CDR3 DNA reads TGTGCCAGCAGTTTATCGAATCGCTACTATGGCTACACCTTC.

This sequence joins TRBV27 and TRBJ1-2; 9 bases fit TRBD1. Germline V CDR1 and CDR2: MNHEY, SMNVEV (reference sequence). V shed 5 bases and J 4 bases; nucleotides not matched to a gene: 5. CDR3 length equals 14 residues. CDR3 protein: CASSGQGNPYGYTF. The CDR3 DNA reads as TGTGCCAGCAGTGGACAGGGGAACCCCTATGGCTACACCTTC.

The chain joins TRBV16 to TRBJ1-1; a weak D match, TRBD1 (5 bases). Per the germline V gene, CDR1 is KGHSY and CDR2 is FQNENV. V was trimmed by 4 bases and J by 13 bases, leaving 19 bases between them. The CDR3 is 13 amino acids. For the CDR3, the DNA is TGTGCCAGCAGCCCCCTAAAGAAGGGGAGAGTTTTCTTT. This codes for CASSPLKKGRVFF.

This clonotype was observed at least ten times. CDR3 residues: CSAPDRRGTNEKLFF. The CDR3 DNA reads as TGCAGTGCCCCGGACAGGCGTGGGACTAATGAAAAACTGTTTTTT. The chain combines TRBV20-1 with TRBJ1-4; TRBD1 aligns across 7 bases. The V gene end was trimmed by 6 bases and the J gene end by 2 bases; junction bases not matched to a gene: 9. CDR1 is DFQATT and CDR2 is SNEGSKA in the germline V gene (reference sequence). The CDR3 is 15 amino acids.

J is TRBJ2-1 and V is TRBV6-2 or TRBV6-3; 15 bases are shared with TRBD2. Germline values: CDR1 MNHEY, CDR2 SVGEGT. The junction had 18 bases not matched to a gene; V was cut back by 6 bases and J by 9 bases. The CDR3 covers 19 residues. CDR3 protein: CASRPSGTSGRTKESEQFF. Here the CDR3 DNA reads TGTGCCAGCAGACCCTCCGGGACTAGCGGGAGGACGAAGGAGAGTGAGCAGTTCTTC.

V and J are TRBV19 and TRBJ1-2; D not resolved. Trimming cost V 5 bases and J 5 bases, with 15 bases left between them. CDR3 size: 14 residues. The V gene's germline CDR1 is LNHDA and CDR2 SQIVND (reference sequence). CDR3 sequence reads: CASSLAGPLYGYTF. The DNA for the CDR3 is TGTGCCAGTAGTCTTGCCGGGCCGTTATATGGCTACACCTTC.

The table lists this clonotype with a count of one. The V gene is TRBV20-1, the J gene TRBJ1-6, with D possibly TRBD1 on 5 matching bases. The V gene lost 3 bases and the J gene lost 3 bases, with 15 bases spanning the gap. In germline, CDR1 is DFQATT, CDR2 SNEGSKA (reference sequence). CDR3 length: 16 amino acids. The CDR3 region has the DNA TGCAGTGCTAGCGGGTCAGGGACTAACTATAATTCACCCCTCCACTTT. Protein: CSASGSGTNYNSPLHF.

This clonotype was observed a handful of times. One end of the junction does not line up with germline, which may come from a read error. The rearrangement links TRBV20-1 to TRBJ2-5; possibly TRBD2 for D (7 bases). The CDR3 is 12 amino acids. Germline assignment: CDR1 DFQATT and CDR2 SNEGSKA (reference sequence). This chain's CDR3 is CSAREGGLAQYF. The CDR3 region has the DNA TGCAGTGCCAGAGAGGGGGGGTTGGCCCAGTACTTC.

This clonotype has just a few counts. This sequence joins TRBV20-1 and TRBJ2-1, with D perhaps given as TRBD1 or TRBD2 (5 bases each). Per germline, CDR1 DFQATT and CDR2 SNEGSKA (reference sequence). Trimming shortened V by 5 bases and J by 4 bases, and 15 bases separated the two germline ends. CDR3 length equals 14 residues. CDR3 loop: CSALGTGMYNEQFF. DNA of the CDR3: TGCAGTGCTCTTGGGACGGGAATGTACAATGAGCAGTTCTTC.

This clonotype was recorded many times. V usage is TRBV12-3 or TRBV12-4 and J usage is TRBJ2-7, with TRBD2 matching over 8 bases. The CDR3 loop spans 13 amino acids. V lost 7 bases, J lost 6 bases, and 8 bases stayed unmatched. CDR3 coding DNA: TGTGCCAGCACCTTTAAGACTAGCGTCGAGCAGTACTTC. It is translated as CASTFKTSVEQYF.

This clonotype has a count of ten or more. One junction end does not reproduce the germline sequence, and a read error may be involved. This chain connects TRBV5-1 to TRBJ2-1; 14 bases line up with TRBD2. Germline loops: CDR1 SGHRS, CDR2 YFSETQ. This CDR3 comprises 15 residues. The CDR3, as DNA: TGTGCCAGCAGCCCCGGGACTAGCGGGAGTAATGAGCAGTTCTTC. Translated, it gives CASSPGTSGSNEQFF. Supplemented by reference TRBV5-1 and TRBJ2-1, the full variable domain reads KAGVTQTPRYLIKTRGQQVTLSCSPISGHRSVSWYQQTPGQGLQFLFEYFSETQRNKGNFPGRFSGRQFSNSRSEMNVSTLELGDSALYLCASSPGTSGSNEQFFGPGTRLTVL.

As for this clonotype: A much larger clone is a single base away; this may be a read error. This chain connects TRBV6-5 to TRBJ1-1; D unresolved. Per germline, CDR1 MNHEY and CDR2 SVGAGI. This CDR3 is built from 19 residues. V lost 2 bases and J lost 1, with 23 bases in between. CDR3 sequence (DNA): TGTGCCAGCAGTTACCCGATAAAAAGGGTTGCGATGAGGAACACTGAAGCTTTCTTT. This encodes CASSYPIKRVAMRNTEAFF.